This T cell receptor beta chain was captured by sequencing in a study of identical twins' blood T cells. Study-wide findings and caveats: Shared CDR3 clonotype counts between two donors mainly tracked the product of their cloneset sizes, twins included.

Details on this clonotype: Its antigen is undetermined. Germline is not matched at one junction end, which may reflect a read error.

CDR1 is SGHTA and CDR2 is FQGNSA in the germline V gene. The CDR3 extends over 14 amino acids. Both ends of each TCR cDNA library bore sample-specific barcodes. In the study's own analysis: Each library had 2.2 to 3.6 million CDR3 reads and about 90,000 to nearly 500,000 clonotypes. One entry per CDR3 protein, called by TCRdb with MiXCR from the 5' RACE reads. The authors' filters were not applied to this entry. The table records fewer than 450,000 distinct CDR3 sequences, roughly 27% of them present only once. This TCR came from a woman aged 18 to 55 in good health. This chain connects TRBV7-2 to TRBJ1-2, with D perhaps TRBD1 (6 bases). Source material: PBMCs. CDR3 nucleotide sequence: TGTGTCAGCAGCATAGGGGGGGGTAACTATGGCTACACCTTC. Translated, it gives CVSSIGGGNYGYTF. The full variable domain, rest sourced from reference TRBV7-2 and TRBJ1-2, is GAGVSQSPSNKVTEKGKDVELRCDPISGHTALYWYRQSLGQGLEFLIYFQGNSAPDKSGLPSDRFSAERTGGSVSTLTIQRTQQEDSAVYLCVSSIGGGNYGYTFGSGTRLTVV.